This TCR beta chain was recorded in a study of T-cell reconstitution after alpha-beta-depleted transplantation in children. Using unique molecular identifiers, the investigators prepared the TCRbeta library. TCRdb itself ran the PCR reads through MiXCR, one entry per CDR3 protein. The sample consists of under 850,000 distinct CDR3 sequences, around 13% of them appearing once. Study outcomes and limitations: Approximately two months post-transplant, alpha-beta T cells reportedly originated from several hundred expanded graft clones. One year after transplant, T-cell counts and diversity came mostly from newly produced T cells.

Concerning this clonotype: Its antigen is currently unknown.

This receptor was identified in a girl aged 2-9 years with congenital amegakaryocytic thrombocytopenia, due to receive a stem cell transplant. The sample in question was PBMCs, obtained before TCRalphabeta/CD19-depleted stem cell transplant.

The CDR3 DNA sequence: TGTGCCAGCAGTTTATCAGACAGGGTCGGAGAAAAACTGTTTTTT. The encoded protein is CASSLSDRVGEKLFF. The genes are TRBV28 and TRBJ1-4; 7 bases map to TRBD1. Germline CDR1 reads MDHEN; CDR2 reads SYDVKM. V dropped 1 base and J dropped 8; count of bases not matched to a gene: 7. The CDR3 runs to 15 residues.